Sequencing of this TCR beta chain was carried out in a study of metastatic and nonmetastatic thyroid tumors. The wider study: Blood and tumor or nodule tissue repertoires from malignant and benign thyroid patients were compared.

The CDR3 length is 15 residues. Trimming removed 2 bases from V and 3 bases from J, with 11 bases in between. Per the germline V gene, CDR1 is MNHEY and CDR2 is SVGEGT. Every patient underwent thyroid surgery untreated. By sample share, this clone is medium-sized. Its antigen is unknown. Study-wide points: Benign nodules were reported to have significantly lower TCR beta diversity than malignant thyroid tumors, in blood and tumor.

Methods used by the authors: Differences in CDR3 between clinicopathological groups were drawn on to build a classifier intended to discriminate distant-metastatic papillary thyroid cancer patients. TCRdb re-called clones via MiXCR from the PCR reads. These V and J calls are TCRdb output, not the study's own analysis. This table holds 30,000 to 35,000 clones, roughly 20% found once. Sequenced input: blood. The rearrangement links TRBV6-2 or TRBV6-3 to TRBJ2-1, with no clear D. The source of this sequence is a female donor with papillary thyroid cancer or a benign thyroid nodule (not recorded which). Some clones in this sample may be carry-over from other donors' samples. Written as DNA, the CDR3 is TGTGCCAGCAGTTACAGCTCATACTTCTACAATGAGCAGTTCTTC. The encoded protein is CASSYSSYFYNEQFF.